One sample yielded the 9 T cell receptor beta chains listed below, sequenced in a study of T cells in localized non-small cell lung cancer. Measured with immunoSEQ multiplex PCR; TCRdb has only the in-frame clones, and not every one. The data show under 1,500 clones, over 15% seen once. This material consisted of normal lung tissue next to the tumor, taken before any cancer treatment. These receptors were taken from a male donor older than 55 with stage I squamous cell lung carcinoma.

The V gene is TRBV30, the J gene TRBJ2-7, with D possibly being TRBD2 (5 bases). The CDR3 length is 11 residues. Trimming took off 2 bases at V and 6 bases at J, with 8 bases between the two ends. Germline assignment: CDR1 GTSNPN and CDR2 SVGIG (reference sequence). CDR3 DNA: TGTGCCTGGAGTCGGGCGGGCGAGCAGTACTTC. Its translation: CAWSRAGEQYF.

There are a few counts of this clone. V gene TRBV11-3 combines with J gene TRBJ2-1; D gene ambiguous. The V end was cut by 4 bases, the J end by 1 base, with 17 bases between. Germline lookup yields CDR1 SGHNT and CDR2 YENEEA. The CDR3 runs 17 residues. For the CDR3, the DNA is TGTGCCAGCAGCTATGAGCTTGTACTGGGTTCCTACAATGAGCAGTTCTTC. This gives the protein CASSYELVLGSYNEQFF.

This clone was seen only a few times. Residues arising from an ambiguous or unread base are written as X. The V call is TRBV29-1, the J call TRBJ2-5; TRBD2 matches at 9 bases. Germline V gives CDR1 SQVTM, CDR2 ANQGSEA. The CDR3 totals 16 residues. CDR3 bases: TGCMGCGGGGGGGGACTMGCGGGMGGGCCGGGGGAGACCCAGTACTTC. This encodes CXGGGXAXGPGETQYF. The full CDR3 protein reads CXGGGLAGGPGETQYF.

This clone came up a few times. The CDR3 region is CAWLRSDRVYEQYF. CDR3 coding DNA: TGTGCCTGGTTGAGGTCCGACAGGGTCTACGAGCAGTACTTC. The J gene is TRBJ2-7, the V gene TRBV30; 7 nucleotides align to TRBD1. CDR3 length: 14 residues. Germline assignment: CDR1 GTSNPN and CDR2 SVGIG (reference sequence). Trimming at V came to 5 bases and at J to 3 bases, leaving 10 bases not matched to a gene.

The chain employs TRBV9 and TRBJ2-1, with TRBD2 as a possible D gene (6 bases). Germline lookup yields CDR1 SGDLS and CDR2 YYNGEE. The CDR3 has 14 amino acids. Deletions cut 3 bases from V and 9 bases from J, with 16 bases between. The DNA for the CDR3 is TGTGCCAGCAGCGCAACTTCGGGACTGACTGAGCAGTTCTTC. This codes for CASSATSGLTEQFF.

By share, this clone counts as medium-sized. In DNA form, the CDR3 reads TGTGCCAGCAGTGAAGAGATCCAGAACCAAGCCAAAAACATTCAGTACTTC. Translating gives CASSEEIQNQAKNIQYF. The chain has TRBV9 and TRBJ2-4; D call uncertain. Trimming stripped 5 bases from V and 0 bases from J, with 18 bases between. The CDR3 sequence is 17 residues long. Germline lookup yields CDR1 SGDLS and CDR2 YYNGEE.

A few counts support this clone. The rearrangement joins TRBV9 to TRBJ1-1, with D tentatively TRBD1 (5 bases). V was cut by 4 bases and J by 1 base, with 14 bases left in between. Per the germline V gene, CDR1 is SGDLS and CDR2 is YYNGEE. The CDR3 loop spans 15 amino acids. CDR3 sequence reads: CASSPGTLGNTEAFF. The DNA of the CDR3 is TGTGCCAGCAGCCCTGGGACTCTGGGGAACACTGAAGCTTTCTTT.

In its sample, this clone is medium-sized. The CDR3 DNA reads TGTGCCAGCAGTGACGGGACAGCCTCCTACAATGAGCAGTTCTTC. Amino acid sequence: CASSDGTASYNEQFF. The chain uses TRBV6-8 and TRBJ2-1; 7 nucleotides agree with TRBD1. Germline CDR1 is MNHGY and CDR2 is SAAAGT. Unmatched junction bases numbered 4, after V lost 5 bases and J lost 0 bases. CDR3 length equals 15 residues.

The rearrangement uses TRBV6-1 and TRBJ2-5, with D perhaps matching TRBD1 (7 bases). Trimming took 1 base from V and 1 from J, leaving 13 bases between them. In germline, CDR1 is MNHNS, CDR2 SASEGT. This CDR3 spans 16 amino acids. CDR3 protein: CASSEEAGGSQETQYF. The CDR3, as DNA: TGTGCCAGCAGTGAAGAGGCAGGGGGGAGCCAAGAGACCCAGTACTTC.